This T cell receptor beta chain is from a study of T cell responses to AZD1222 COVID-19 vaccine. Points from the study as a whole: Among spike-specific TCRs, nearly half reportedly target unmutated variant regions.

The method was immunoSEQ multiplex PCR; TCRdb's version includes in-frame clones alone and lacks a portion of them. The sample carries more than 140,000 clones, around 92% recorded once. Regarding this clone: The target antigen is unknown.

The sequence derives from an adult in good health. The specimen comprised peripheral blood, sampled on day 0 of AZD1222 vaccination.

The CDR3 region has the DNA TGTGCCAGCAGCCAAGAGTGGGGAAACACTGAAGCTTTCTTT. As protein: CASSQEWGNTEAFF. V and J are TRBV4-2 and TRBJ1-1; D remains ambiguous. CDR3 length: 14 amino acids. Between the trimmed V and J ends, which lost 0 bases and 2 bases, there was a span of 7 bases. Germline V lookup: CDR1 LGHNA, CDR2 YNFKEQ.